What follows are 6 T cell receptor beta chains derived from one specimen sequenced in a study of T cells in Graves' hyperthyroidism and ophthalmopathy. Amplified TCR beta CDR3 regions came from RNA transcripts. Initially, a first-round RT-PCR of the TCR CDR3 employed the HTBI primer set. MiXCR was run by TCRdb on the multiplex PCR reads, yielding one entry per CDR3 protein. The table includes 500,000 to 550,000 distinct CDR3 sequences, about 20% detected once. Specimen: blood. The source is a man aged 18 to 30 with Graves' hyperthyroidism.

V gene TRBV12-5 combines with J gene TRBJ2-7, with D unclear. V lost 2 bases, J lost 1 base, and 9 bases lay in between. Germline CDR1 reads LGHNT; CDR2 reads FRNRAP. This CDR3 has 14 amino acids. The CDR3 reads CASGLSPKSYEQYF. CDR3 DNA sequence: TGTGCTAGTGGTTTGTCTCCCAAGTCCTACGAGCAGTACTTC. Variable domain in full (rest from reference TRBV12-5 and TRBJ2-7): DARVTQTPRHKVTEMGQEVTMRCQPILGHNTVFWYRQTMMQGLELLAYFRNRAPLDDSGMPKDRFSAEMPDATLATLKIQPSEPRDSAVYFCASGLSPKSYEQYFGPGTRLTVT.

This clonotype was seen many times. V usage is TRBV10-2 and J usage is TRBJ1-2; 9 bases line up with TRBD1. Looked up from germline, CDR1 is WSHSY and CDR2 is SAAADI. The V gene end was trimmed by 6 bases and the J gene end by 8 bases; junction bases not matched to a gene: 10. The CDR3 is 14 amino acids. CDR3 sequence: CASSDDRGTRGYTF. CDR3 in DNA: TGCGCCAGCAGCGATGACAGGGGGACGCGCGGCTACACCTTC.

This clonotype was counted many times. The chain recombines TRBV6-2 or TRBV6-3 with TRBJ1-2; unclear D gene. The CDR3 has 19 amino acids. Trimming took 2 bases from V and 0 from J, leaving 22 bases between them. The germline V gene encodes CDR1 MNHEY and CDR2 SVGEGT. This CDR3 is CASSYLPPVAVSPNYGYTF. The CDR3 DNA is TGTGCCAGCAGTTACCTTCCCCCCGTTGCGGTCTCACCTAACTATGGCTACACCTTC.

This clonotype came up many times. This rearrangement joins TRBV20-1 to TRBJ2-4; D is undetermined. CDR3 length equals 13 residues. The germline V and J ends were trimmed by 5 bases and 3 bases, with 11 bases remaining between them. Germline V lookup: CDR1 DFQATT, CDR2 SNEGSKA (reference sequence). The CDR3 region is CSALYLGKNIQYF. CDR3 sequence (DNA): TGCAGTGCTTTATACCTCGGCAAAAACATTCAGTACTTC.

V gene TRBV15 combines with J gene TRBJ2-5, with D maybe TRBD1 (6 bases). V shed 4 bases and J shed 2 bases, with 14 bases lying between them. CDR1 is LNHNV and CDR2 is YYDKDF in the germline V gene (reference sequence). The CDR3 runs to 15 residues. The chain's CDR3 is CATSKGPGQQETQYF. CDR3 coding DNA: TGTGCCACCAGCAAGGGGCCAGGACAGCAAGAGACCCAGTACTTC.

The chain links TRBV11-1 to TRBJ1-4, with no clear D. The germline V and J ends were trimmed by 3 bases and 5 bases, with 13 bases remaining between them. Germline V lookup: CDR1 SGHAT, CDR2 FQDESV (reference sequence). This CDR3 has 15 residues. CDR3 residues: CASSFTDGENEKLFF. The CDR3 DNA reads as TGTGCCAGCAGCTTCACGGACGGAGAGAATGAAAAACTGTTTTTT.